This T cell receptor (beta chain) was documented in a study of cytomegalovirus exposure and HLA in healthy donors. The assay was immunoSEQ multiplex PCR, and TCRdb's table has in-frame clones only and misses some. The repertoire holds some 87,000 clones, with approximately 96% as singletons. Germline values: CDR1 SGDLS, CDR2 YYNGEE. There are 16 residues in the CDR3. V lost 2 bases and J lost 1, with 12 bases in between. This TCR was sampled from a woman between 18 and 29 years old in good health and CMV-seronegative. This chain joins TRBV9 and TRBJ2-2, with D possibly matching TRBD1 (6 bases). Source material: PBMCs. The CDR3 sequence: CASSVTSGQNTGELFF. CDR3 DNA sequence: TGTGCCAGCAGCGTCACATCGGGACAGAACACCGGGGAGCTGTTTTTT.